This TCR beta chain emerged from a study of blood T cell repertoires in COVID-19. Study in general: Samples taken during acute and convalescent COVID-19 were collected in the United States, Italy and Spain.

Measured with immunoSEQ multiplex PCR; TCRdb has only the in-frame clones, and not every one. The sample carries 250,000 or so clones, roughly 89% recorded once. V was pared by 0 bases and J by 4 bases, with 3 bases of the junction left unmatched. Looked up from germline, CDR1 is LGHNA and CDR2 is YSLEER. This CDR3 is built from 17 residues. The TCR was taken from a woman aged 40 to 50 who had recovered from COVID-19. V usage is TRBV4-3 and J usage is TRBJ2-2, with TRBD2 identical over 12 bases. The sequencing input was peripheral blood. The CDR3 DNA is TGCGCCAGCAGCCAAGATGGACTAGCGGGAAGCACCGGGGAGCTGTTTTTT. Translated, it gives CASSQDGLAGSTGELFF.